The clone carrying this T cell receptor (beta chain) showed up many times. Its target is unknown. This sample is part of a study of T-cell memory formation after mild COVID-19. Study-wide results and limits: Cross-reactive memory seemingly joined, as some responding clones were found in pre-infection memory. Of the contracting clones, CD4+ ones lay mainly in CM and EM, and CD8+ ones in EMRA. Clones that contracted from day 15 to 85 had balanced CD4/CD8; later expanders were CD4+ biased.

Employing constant-segment primers, 5'RACE generated TCR alpha and TCR beta cDNA libraries bearing sample barcodes and UMIs. Using its own MiXCR run on the 5' RACE reads, TCRdb lists one record per CDR3 protein. This sample has tens of thousands of distinct CDR3 sequences, with roughly 7.5% found just once. The sequence came from a man aged 18 to 29 who had mild COVID-19 (a few samples of this study predate the infection). Cell type and time point are not known. The sequenced sample was PBMCs or a T cell subset sorted from them (not recorded which).

Here the CDR3 DNA reads TGTGCCAGCAGCTTAATTTCAGGGGGCCGGGGAGAGACCCAGTACTTC. Translating it yields CASSLISGGRGETQYF. This rearrangement joins TRBV7-3 to TRBJ2-5; TRBD1 matches at 8 bases. The CDR3 covers 16 residues. The germline gives CDR1 SGHTA, CDR2 FQGTGA. V lost 1 base and J lost 4; bases outside the gene matches: 8.